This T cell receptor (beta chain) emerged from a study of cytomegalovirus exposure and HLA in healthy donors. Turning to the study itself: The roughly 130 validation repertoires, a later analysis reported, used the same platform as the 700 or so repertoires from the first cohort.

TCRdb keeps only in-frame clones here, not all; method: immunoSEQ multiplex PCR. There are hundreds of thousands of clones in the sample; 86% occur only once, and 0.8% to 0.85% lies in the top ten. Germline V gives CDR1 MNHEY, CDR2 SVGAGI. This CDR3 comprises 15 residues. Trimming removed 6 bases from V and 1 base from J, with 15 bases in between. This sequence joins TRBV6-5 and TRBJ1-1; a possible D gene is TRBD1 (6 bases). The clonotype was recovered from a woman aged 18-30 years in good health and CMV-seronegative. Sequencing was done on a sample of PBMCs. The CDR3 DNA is TGTGCCAGCAGCCGCACCGTGGACAGGAACACTGAAGCTTTCTTT. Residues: CASSRTVDRNTEAFF.